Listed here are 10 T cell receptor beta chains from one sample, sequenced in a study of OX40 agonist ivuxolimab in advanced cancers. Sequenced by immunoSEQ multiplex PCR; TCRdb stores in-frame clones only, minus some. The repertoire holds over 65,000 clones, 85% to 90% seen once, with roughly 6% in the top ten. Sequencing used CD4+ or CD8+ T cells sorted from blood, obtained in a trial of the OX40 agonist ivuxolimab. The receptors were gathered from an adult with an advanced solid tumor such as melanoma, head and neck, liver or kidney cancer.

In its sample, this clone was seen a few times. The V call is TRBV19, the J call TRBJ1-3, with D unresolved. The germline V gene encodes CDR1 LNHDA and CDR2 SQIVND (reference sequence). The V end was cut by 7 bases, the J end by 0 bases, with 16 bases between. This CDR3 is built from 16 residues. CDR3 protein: CASTHQKAISGNTIYF. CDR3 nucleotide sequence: TGTGCCAGTACCCATCAGAAAGCCATCTCTGGAAACACCATATATTTT.

The CDR3 DNA sequence: TGTGCCAGCAACAGACAGGGCTACGAGCAGTACTTC. Translating gives CASNRQGYEQYF. The J gene is TRBJ2-7, the V gene TRBV2; TRBD1 agrees at 7 bases. In germline, CDR1 is SNHLY, CDR2 FYNNEI. J was trimmed by 3 bases and V by 7 bases; bases with no gene match: 3. The CDR3 is made up of 12 amino acids. Combining the CDR3 with reference TRBV2 and TRBJ2-7 gives the whole variable domain EPEVTQTPSHQVTQMGQEVILRCVPISNHLYFYWYRQILGQKVEFLVSFYNNEISEKSEIFDDQFSVERPDGSNFTLKIRSTKLEDSAMYFCASNRQGYEQYFGPGTRLTVT.

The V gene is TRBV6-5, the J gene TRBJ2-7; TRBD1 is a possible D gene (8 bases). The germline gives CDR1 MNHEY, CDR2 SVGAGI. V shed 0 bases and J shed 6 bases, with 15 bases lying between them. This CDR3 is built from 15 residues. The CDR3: CASSYSHRGGGEQYF. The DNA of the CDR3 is TGTGCCAGCAGTTACTCCCACAGGGGGGGAGGCGAGCAGTACTTC.

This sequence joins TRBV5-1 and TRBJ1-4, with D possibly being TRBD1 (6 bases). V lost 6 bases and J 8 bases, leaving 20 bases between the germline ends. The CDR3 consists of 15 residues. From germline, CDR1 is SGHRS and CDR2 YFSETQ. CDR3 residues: CASTLGGGRGEKLFF. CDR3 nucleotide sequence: TGCGCCAGCACCCTCGGGGGGGGCCGTGGAGAAAAACTGTTTTTT.

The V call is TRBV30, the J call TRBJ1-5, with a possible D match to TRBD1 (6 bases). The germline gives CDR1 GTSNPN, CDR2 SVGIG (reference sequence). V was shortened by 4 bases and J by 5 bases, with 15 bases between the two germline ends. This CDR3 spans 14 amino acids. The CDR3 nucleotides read TGTGCCTGGACCAAGGGGGGGGACCATCAGCCCCAGCATTTT. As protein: CAWTKGGDHQPQHF. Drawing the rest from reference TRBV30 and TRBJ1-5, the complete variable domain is SQTIHQWPATLVQPVGSPLSLECTVEGTSNPNLYWYRQAAGRGLQLLFYSVGIGQISSEVPQNLSASRPQDRQFILSSKKLLLSDSGFYLCAWTKGGDHQPQHFGDGTRLSIL.

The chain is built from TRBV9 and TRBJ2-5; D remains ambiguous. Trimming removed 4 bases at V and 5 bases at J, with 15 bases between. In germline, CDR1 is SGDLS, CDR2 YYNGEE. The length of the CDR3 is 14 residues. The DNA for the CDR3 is TGTGCCAGCAGCCCCCACCCGAAATCTGAGACCCAGTACTTC. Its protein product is CASSPHPKSETQYF.

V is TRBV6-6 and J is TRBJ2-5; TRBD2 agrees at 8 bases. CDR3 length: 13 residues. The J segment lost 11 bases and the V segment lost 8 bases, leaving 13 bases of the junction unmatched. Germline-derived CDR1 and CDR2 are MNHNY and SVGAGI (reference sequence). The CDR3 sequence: CASLAGGREEQYF. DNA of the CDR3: TGTGCCAGCTTGGCGGGAGGTAGGGAGGAGCAGTACTTC.

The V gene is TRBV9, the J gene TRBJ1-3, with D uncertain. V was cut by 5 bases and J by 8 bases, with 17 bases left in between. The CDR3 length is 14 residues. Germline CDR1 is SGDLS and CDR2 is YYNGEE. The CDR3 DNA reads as TGTGCCAGCAGTCGGACTGGGAGCAGAGACACCATATATTTT. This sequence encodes CASSRTGSRDTIYF.

Here the CDR3 DNA reads TGCGCCAGCAGCCAAGTAATCACTAGACTTAGCAATCAGCCCCAGCATTTT. Its protein is CASSQVITRLSNQPQHF. This chain connects TRBV4-1 to TRBJ1-5, with D uncertain. The CDR3 runs 17 residues. Trimming removed 1 base at V and 0 bases at J, with 13 bases between. The V gene's germline CDR1 is MGHRA and CDR2 YSYEKL.

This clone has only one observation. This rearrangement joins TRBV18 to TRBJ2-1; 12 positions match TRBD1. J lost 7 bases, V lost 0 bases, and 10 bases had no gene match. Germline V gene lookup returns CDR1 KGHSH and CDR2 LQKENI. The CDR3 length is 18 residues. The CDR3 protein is CASSPPGTGQGAKNEQFF. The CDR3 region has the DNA TGTGCCAGCTCACCACCGGGAACGGGACAGGGGGCAAAGAATGAGCAGTTCTTC.